The TCR beta chain under discussion was sequenced for a study of blood T cells in healthy people across ages. Study as a whole: Roughly one uniquely barcoded beta molecule per two T cells was captured.

A second PCR of roughly 7 to 11 cycles used a sample-barcoded 5' primer and a J-beta primer mix. TCRdb re-analysed the 5' RACE reads in MiXCR, keeping a single row per CDR3 protein. Counted here are over a million distinct CDR3 sequences, 35% to 50% occurring once; the ten biggest clones make up under 20%. This clonotype turned up a few times. This receptor was taken from a woman aged 55-69 years in good health. Specimen: blood.

The CDR3 coding sequence is TGTGCCAGCAGTTTCGTCTCAACTAGCGGGAATACCCTATTCAAAAACATTCAGTACTTC. Protein: CASSFVSTSGNTLFKNIQYF. The gene calls are TRBV12-3 or TRBV12-4 and TRBJ2-4; 10 bases match TRBD2. V shed 3 bases, J shed 3 bases, and the junction held 17 bases outside the gene matches. The CDR3 runs 20 residues.